Detailed here is one T cell receptor beta chain. This entry belongs to a study of cytomegalovirus exposure and HLA in healthy donors. Across the study: For the approximately 360 genotyped donors, roughly 80% fell within the Caucasian-associated ancestry cluster.

PCR primers comprised 60 Vbeta and 13 Jbeta primers. Profiled with immunoSEQ multiplex PCR; TCRdb holds only in-frame clones, not every one. The sample gives 150,000 to 200,000 clones, around 75% of which show up once; roughly 1.5% is in the top ten. This CDR3 has 16 amino acids. Germline CDR1 reads SQVTM; CDR2 reads ANQGSEA. V trimming: 6 bases; J trimming: 4 bases; junction bases outside the gene matches: 17. The sample was PBMCs. The rearrangement links TRBV29-1 to TRBJ1-2; 7 bases line up with TRBD1. This clonotype was sampled from a woman in her fifties or sixties in good health and CMV-seronegative. CDR3 DNA sequence: TGCAGCGTAGCTGGACAGGCCGCCACCCCATCCTATGGCTACACCTTC. This sequence encodes CSVAGQAATPSYGYTF.